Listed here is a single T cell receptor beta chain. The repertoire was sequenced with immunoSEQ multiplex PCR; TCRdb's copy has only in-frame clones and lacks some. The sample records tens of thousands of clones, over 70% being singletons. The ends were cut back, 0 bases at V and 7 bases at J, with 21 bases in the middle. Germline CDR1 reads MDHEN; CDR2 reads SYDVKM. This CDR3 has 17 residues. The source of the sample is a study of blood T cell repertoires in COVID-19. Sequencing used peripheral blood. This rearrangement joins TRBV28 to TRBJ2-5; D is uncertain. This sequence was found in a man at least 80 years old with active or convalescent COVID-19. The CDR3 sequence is CASSLWPSENPRWTQYF. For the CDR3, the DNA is TGTGCCAGCAGTTTATGGCCCAGCGAGAACCCAAGATGGACCCAGTACTTC.